Presented here are 10 T cell receptor beta chains from one specimen sequenced in a study of pediatric ulcerative colitis. Clones were read by immunoSEQ multiplex PCR, and TCRdb kept only the in-frame ones, dropping some. The sample consists of over 9,000 clones, around 90% of them appearing once. Sequenced: blood. These receptor sequences come from a girl under 18 with moderate ulcerative colitis.

The chain recombines TRBV7-3 with TRBJ2-1; TRBD1 aligns across 7 bases. J gave up 2 bases and V 2 bases, and 3 bases lay outside the gene matches. Germline V CDR1 and CDR2: SGHTA, FQGTGA. This CDR3 comprises 15 residues. CDR3 nucleotides: TGTGCCAGCAGCTTAGAGACAGGGCCCTACAATGAGCAGTTCTTC. It yields the protein CASSLETGPYNEQFF.

This sequence joins TRBV10-2 and TRBJ1-3; D not certain. V lost 6 bases and J lost 0, with 15 bases in between. Germline-derived CDR1 and CDR2 are WSHSY and SAAADI. This CDR3 has 16 residues. This chain's CDR3 is CASRRPDGYSGNTIYF. DNA for the CDR3: TGCGCCAGCAGACGACCGGACGGTTACTCTGGAAACACCATATATTTT.

The chain recombines TRBV5-6 with TRBJ2-1; no clear D. Germline CDR1 is SGHDT and CDR2 is YYEEEE. The CDR3 sequence is 13 residues long. Trimming shortened V by 1 base and J by 16 bases, and 18 bases separated the two germline ends. DNA for the CDR3: TGTGCCAGCAGCTTGAGGAGCCCTAGGGTAGATTTCTTC. Translation gives CASSLRSPRVDFF.

The chain combines TRBV2 with TRBJ2-6, with 7 bases lining up with TRBD2. Trimming took 3 bases from V and 2 from J; bases not matched to a gene: 1. Germline-derived CDR1 and CDR2 are SNHLY and FYNNEI. This CDR3 region has 15 residues. CDR3 sequence: CASSEGGAGANVLTF. The CDR3 nucleotides read TGTGCCAGCAGTGAGGGAGGGGCTGGGGCCAACGTCCTGACTTTC.

V and J are TRBV28 and TRBJ2-7; 10 bases match TRBD2. Germline V gene sequence: CDR1 MDHEN, CDR2 SYDVKM. V gave up 3 bases and J gave up 4 bases; unmatched junction bases: 9. The CDR3 loop spans 16 amino acids. The chain's CDR3 is CASSFSRPSGGYEQYF. CDR3 sequence (DNA): TGTGCCAGCAGTTTTTCCCGGCCTAGCGGGGGATACGAGCAGTACTTC.

The chain carries TRBV6-1 and TRBJ1-3, with 7 bases that match TRBD1. Germline V gene lookup returns CDR1 MNHNS and CDR2 SASEGT. The CDR3 is 12 amino acids. V was clipped by 11 bases and J by 6 bases; unmatched bases: 7. CDR3 nucleotides: TGTGCCGCCAGGACAGGAGTAAACACCATATATTTT. Its translation is CAARTGVNTIYF.

The V gene is TRBV29-1, the J gene TRBJ1-1; a weak D match, TRBD1 (5 bases). Trimming shortened V by 7 bases and J by 1 base, and 13 bases separated the two germline ends. Germline CDR1 reads SQVTM; CDR2 reads ANQGSEA. The CDR3 consists of 13 residues. The CDR3 sequence: CSAQRGPNTEAFF. In DNA form, the CDR3 reads TGCAGCGCCCAGAGGGGACCGAACACTGAAGCTTTCTTT.

A note on this clone: The junction does not match germline at one end; this may be a read error. The chain uses TRBV18 and TRBJ1-4; no definite D call. The CDR3 consists of 14 residues. Germline CDR1 and CDR2: KGHSH and LQKENI. This CDR3 reads CASSPHPAREKLFF. Written as DNA, the CDR3 is TGTGCCAGCTCGCCACACCCGGCCCGCGAAAAACTGTTTTTT. Filled out from reference TRBV18 and TRBJ1-4, the complete variable domain reads NAGVMQNPRHLVRRRGQEARLRCSPMKGHSHVYWYRQLPEEGLKFMVYLQKENIIDESGMPKERFSAEFPKEGPSILRIQQVVRGDSAAYFCASSPHPAREKLFFGSGTQLSVL.

V gene TRBV7-9 combines with J gene TRBJ2-5; D call uncertain. V was pared by 5 bases and J by 1 base, with 11 bases between. CDR3 length: 14 amino acids. CDR1 and CDR2 (germline): SEHNR, FQNEAQ (reference sequence). The CDR3 DNA reads TGTGCCAGCAGCCCCTTTCATAGCCAAGAGACCCAGTACTTC. Translation: CASSPFHSQETQYF.

The gene calls are TRBV28 and TRBJ2-7; 8 nucleotides align to TRBD2. Germline values: CDR1 MDHEN, CDR2 SYDVKM. The CDR3 consists of 17 residues. The V and J ends lost 6 bases and 0 bases, in that order; junction bases with no gene match: 13. The CDR3 sequence: CASRPTGRAVSSYEQYF. The CDR3 bases are TGTGCCAGCAGACCAACCGGGAGGGCAGTCTCCTCCTACGAGCAGTACTTC.